A single sample gave rise to the 17 T cell receptor beta chains below, sequenced in a study of cytotoxic CD8 clonotypes in ibrutinib-treated CLL. Sequenced by immunoSEQ multiplex PCR; TCRdb stores in-frame clones only, minus some. The table has 150,000 or so clones, roughly 84% seen once. The specimen was PBMCs, collected at disease progression, from a patient treated with ibrutinib. The receptors shown here come from a human donor with chronic lymphocytic leukemia.

The rearrangement joins TRBV20-1 to TRBJ2-1; D uncertain. From germline, CDR1 is DFQATT and CDR2 SNEGSKA (reference sequence). V lost 3 bases, J lost 7 bases, and 7 bases lay in between. There are 11 residues in the CDR3. The CDR3 nucleotides read TGCAGTGCTAGCCTTGAGAATGAGCAGTTCTTC. This sequence encodes CSASLENEQFF.

V gene TRBV9 combines with J gene TRBJ2-7, with 15 bases aligning to TRBD2. The CDR3 length is 16 residues. The J segment lost 6 bases and the V segment lost 3 bases, leaving 7 bases of the junction unmatched. Germline CDR1 reads SGDLS; CDR2 reads YYNGEE. CDR3 in DNA: TGTGCCAGCAGCGCATACCGGACTAGCGGGAGGGGCGAGCAGTACTTC. Its protein is CASSAYRTSGRGEQYF.

This chain uses TRBV5-4 with TRBJ1-1, with 7 bases lining up with TRBD1. V was pared by 2 bases and J by 0 bases, with 4 bases of the junction left unmatched. The CDR3 is 15 residues long. Germline lookup yields CDR1 SGHNT and CDR2 YYREEE (reference sequence). DNA for the CDR3: TGTGCCAGCAGCTTAGACAGGGCCCTGAACACTGAAGCTTTCTTT. As protein: CASSLDRALNTEAFF.

The chain couples TRBV5-5 to TRBJ2-7; 8 positions match TRBD2. CDR3 length: 14 residues. Germline V lookup: CDR1 SGHKS, CDR2 YYEKEE (reference sequence). After removal of 1 base from V and 7 bases from J, the junction contained 7 bases not matched to a gene. CDR3 region: CASSLLAGGREQYF. The CDR3 DNA is TGTGCCAGCAGCTTGTTGGCGGGAGGCCGGGAGCAGTACTTC.

The chain combines TRBV7-2 with TRBJ2-7, with TRBD1 matching over 7 bases. Germline CDR1 is SGHTA and CDR2 is FQGNSA. The CDR3 is made up of 15 amino acids. Losses at the gene ends were 5 bases for V and 1 base for J; bases not matched to a gene: 8. The CDR3 protein is CASSKQQGPSYEQYF. In nucleotides, the CDR3 is TGTGCCAGCAGCAAACAACAGGGGCCGTCCTACGAGCAGTACTTC. The full variable domain, in which reference TRBV7-2 and TRBJ2-7 provide the parts outside the CDR3, is GAGVSQSPSNKVTEKGKDVELRCDPISGHTALYWYRQSLGQGLEFLIYFQGNSAPDKSGLPSDRFSAERTGGSVSTLTIQRTQQEDSAVYLCASSKQQGPSYEQYFGPGTRLTVT.

V is TRBV7-9 and J is TRBJ2-7; D possibly matches TRBD1 or TRBD2 (6 bases each). V was trimmed by 5 bases and J by 3 bases, leaving 20 bases between them. The CDR3 length is 16 residues. In germline, CDR1 is SEHNR, CDR2 FQNEAQ (reference sequence). CDR3 sequence reads: CASSALGGGDYYEQYF. The CDR3 region has the DNA TGTGCCAGCAGCGCCCTCGGGGGCGGGGATTACTACGAGCAGTACTTC.

V is TRBV28 and J is TRBJ2-3; D call uncertain. The germline V gene encodes CDR1 MDHEN and CDR2 SYDVKM. This CDR3 region has 12 residues. The V end was cut by 7 bases, the J end by 7 bases, with 12 bases between. The CDR3 region is CASTDLRYTQYF. CDR3 nucleotides: TGTGCCAGCACTGACCTCAGATATACGCAGTATTTT.

This clone was seen a single time. This chain uses TRBV7-9 with TRBJ2-1, with D tentatively TRBD2 (5 bases). The CDR3 is 16 amino acids. Trimming stripped 2 bases from V and 4 bases from J, with 15 bases between. Germline V lookup: CDR1 SEHNR, CDR2 FQNEAQ (reference sequence). DNA of the CDR3: TGTGCCAGCAGCTTACCCGGGGTGTGGATGTACAATGAGCAGTTCTTC. Its protein is CASSLPGVWMYNEQFF.

The rearrangement joins TRBV30 to TRBJ1-1, with TRBD1 matching over 7 bases. CDR1 GTSNPN and CDR2 SVGIG come from the germline V gene (reference sequence). The CDR3 contains 13 residues. V shed 4 bases, J shed 3 bases, and the junction held 5 bases outside the gene matches. The CDR3, as DNA: TGTGCCTGGAAATGGGACAGCTACACTGAAGCTTTCTTT. Translating gives CAWKWDSYTEAFF. The variable domain in full, completed from reference TRBV30 and TRBJ1-1, reads SQTIHQWPATLVQPVGSPLSLECTVEGTSNPNLYWYRQAAGRGLQLLFYSVGIGQISSEVPQNLSASRPQDRQFILSSKKLLLSDSGFYLCAWKWDSYTEAFFGQGTRLTVV.

The V gene is TRBV6-1, the J gene TRBJ1-2, with D uncertain. This CDR3 has 14 residues. Trimming removed 3 bases from V and 3 bases from J, with 11 bases in between. Germline CDR1 reads MNHNS; CDR2 reads SASEGT. The CDR3 protein is CASSDITEYYGYTF. CDR3 nucleotides: TGTGCCAGCAGTGACATCACGGAGTACTATGGCTACACCTTC.

The CDR3 DNA follows: TGTGCCAGCAGCCAAGGCCCGGGACAGGGAGAAAAACTGTTTTTT. Translating gives CASSQGPGQGEKLFF. This chain joins TRBV4-2 and TRBJ1-4, with 9 bases matching TRBD1. Germline V gene lookup returns CDR1 LGHNA and CDR2 YNFKEQ. Trimming cost V 1 base and J 8 bases; bases outside gene matches: 5. The CDR3 has 15 residues.

The rearrangement joins TRBV10-3 to TRBJ2-5; 7 bases align to TRBD1. Trimming removed 2 bases from V and 2 bases from J; junction bases left unmatched: 5. The CDR3 loop spans 15 amino acids. Germline values: CDR1 ENHRY, CDR2 SYGVKD. The CDR3: CAISEDRAGQETQYF. The CDR3 region has the DNA TGTGCCATCAGTGAGGACAGGGCAGGGCAAGAGACCCAGTACTTC.

V is TRBV7-2 and J is TRBJ2-3; D is perhaps TRBD1 or TRBD2 (5 bases each). The CDR3 contains 16 residues. Germline CDR1 is SGHTA and CDR2 is FQGNSA. V was cut by 5 bases and J by 2 bases, with 17 bases left in between. CDR3 sequence: CASSPRPGRLTDTQYF. DNA for the CDR3: TGTGCCAGCAGCCCGCGGCCGGGACGACTCACAGATACGCAGTATTTT.

The chain links TRBV19 to TRBJ1-2; perhaps TRBD1 as D (5 bases). This CDR3 has 13 residues. V was cut by 6 bases and J by 8 bases, with 16 bases left in between. CDR1 is LNHDA, CDR2 SQIVND, per germline (reference sequence). The CDR3 nucleotides are TGTGCCAGTAGCCCGAGAGGGGCGGGGGGCTACACCTTC. Protein sequence: CASSPRGAGGYTF.

V is TRBV5-1 and J is TRBJ1-1; D is uncertain. V lost 5 bases and J 2 bases, leaving 10 bases between the germline ends. The germline V gene has CDR1 SGHRS and CDR2 YFSETQ. The CDR3 is 13 residues long. DNA for the CDR3: TGCGCCAGCAGGAGCTCAGCCAACACTGAAGCTTTCTTT. Its protein is CASRSSANTEAFF. Filled out from reference TRBV5-1 and TRBJ1-1, the complete variable domain reads KAGVTQTPRYLIKTRGQQVTLSCSPISGHRSVSWYQQTPGQGLQFLFEYFSETQRNKGNFPGRFSGRQFSNSRSEMNVSTLELGDSALYLCASRSSANTEAFFGQGTRLTVV.

This chain joins TRBV6-5 and TRBJ1-2; perhaps TRBD1 as D (6 bases). Trimming pared 7 bases from V and 5 bases from J, leaving 17 bases between. The germline CDR1 and CDR2 sequences are MNHEY and SVGAGI. The CDR3 spans 14 residues. CDR3 coding DNA: TGTGCCAGCACGACATCCGGGGGGCAGTATGGCTACACCTTC. Translated, it gives CASTTSGGQYGYTF.

This sequence joins TRBV4-1 and TRBJ2-7, with 9 bases fitting TRBD2. The V gene end was trimmed by 3 bases and the J gene end by 4 bases; junction bases not matched to a gene: 7. The germline gives CDR1 MGHRA, CDR2 YSYEKL. This CDR3 comprises 15 residues. In nucleotides, the CDR3 is TGCGCCAGCAGCCAGGAAGCGGGAGGTTTTTACGAGCAGTACTTC. Its translation: CASSQEAGGFYEQYF.